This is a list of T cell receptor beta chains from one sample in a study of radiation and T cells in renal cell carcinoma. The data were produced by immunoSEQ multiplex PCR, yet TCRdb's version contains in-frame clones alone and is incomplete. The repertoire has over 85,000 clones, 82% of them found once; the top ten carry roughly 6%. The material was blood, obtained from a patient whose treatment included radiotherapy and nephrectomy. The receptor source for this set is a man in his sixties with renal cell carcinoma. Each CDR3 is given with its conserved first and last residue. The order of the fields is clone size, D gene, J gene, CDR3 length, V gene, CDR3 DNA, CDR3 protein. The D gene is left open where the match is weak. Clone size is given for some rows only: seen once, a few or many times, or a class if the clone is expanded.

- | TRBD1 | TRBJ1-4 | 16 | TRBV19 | TGTGCCAGTAGTATAAACAGGGGATCGTCTAATGAAAAACTGTTTTTT | CASSINRGSSNEKLFF
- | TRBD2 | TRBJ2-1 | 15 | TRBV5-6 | TGTGCCAGCAGGGGACTAGCGGGAGGGCCCAATGAGCAGTTCTTC | CASRGLAGGPNEQFF
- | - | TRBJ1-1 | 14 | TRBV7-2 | TGTGCCAGCAGCTGGGCTGGAATGAACACTGAAGCTTTCTTT | CASSWAGMNTEAFF
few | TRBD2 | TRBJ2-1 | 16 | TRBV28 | TGTGCCAGCAGTGAGCCGGGACTAGCGGGAGGGGATGAGCAGTTCTTC | CASSEPGLAGGDEQFF
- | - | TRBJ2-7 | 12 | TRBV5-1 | TGCGCCAGCAGCATGGCTGGGGACGAGCAGTACTTC | CASSMAGDEQYF
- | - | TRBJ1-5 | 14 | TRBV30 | TGTGCCTGGAGTGTAGGGAATAGCAATCAGCCCCAGCATTTT | CAWSVGNSNQPQHF
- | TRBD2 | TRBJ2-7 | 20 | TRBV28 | TGTGCCAGCAGTTTGACTCCGTCGGGACTAGCGGGAGGGTCCTCCTACGAGCAGTACTTC | CASSLTPSGLAGGSSYEQYF
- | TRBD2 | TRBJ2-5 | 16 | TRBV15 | TGTGCCACCAGCAGAGATTGGGGCGGGGGCCAAGAGACCCAGTACTTC | CATSRDWGGGQETQYF
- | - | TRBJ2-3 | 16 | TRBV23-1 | TGCGCCAGCAGTCATTCCGGGGACATCATCACAGATACGCAGTATTTT | CASSHSGDIITDTQYF
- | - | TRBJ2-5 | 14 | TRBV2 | TGTGCCAGCAGGCTCAGGGAGGCCCCAGAGACCCAGTACTTC | CASRLREAPETQYF
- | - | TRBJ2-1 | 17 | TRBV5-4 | TGTGCCAGCAGCTTGGACCCTTTGCGGGGTACCTACAATGAGCAGTTCTTC | CASSLDPLRGTYNEQFF
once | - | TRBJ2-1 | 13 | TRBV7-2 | TGTGCCAGCGAGACGGACACTTACAATGAGCAGTTCTTC | CASETDTYNEQFF
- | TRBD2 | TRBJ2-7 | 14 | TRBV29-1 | TGCAGCGTTGAAGATTCTAGCGGATACTACGAGCAGTACTTC | CSVEDSSGYYEQYF
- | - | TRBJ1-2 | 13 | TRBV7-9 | TGTGCCAGCAGCTTAAGGGGGATAGATGGCTACACCTTC | CASSLRGIDGYTF
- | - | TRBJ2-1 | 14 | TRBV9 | TGTGCCAGCAGCGTAGAGATAAGCTTCAATGAGCAGTTCTTC | CASSVEISFNEQFF
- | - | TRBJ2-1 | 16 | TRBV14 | TGTGCCAGCAGCCAAGGGCCGGGACTCCAATACAATGAGCAGTTCTTC | CASSQGPGLQYNEQFF
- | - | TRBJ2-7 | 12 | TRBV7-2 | TGTGCCAGCAGCCGGACGCTAGGGGAGCAGTACTTC | CASSRTLGEQYF
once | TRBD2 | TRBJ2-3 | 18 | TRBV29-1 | TGCAGCGCCCAAAGACTAGCGGGACCGTTTGAGGATCCAGATACGCAGTATTTT | CSAQRLAGPFEDPDTQYF
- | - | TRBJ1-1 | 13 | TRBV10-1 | TGCGCCAGCAGTGGACAGATGAACACTGAAGCTTTCTTT | CASSGQMNTEAFF
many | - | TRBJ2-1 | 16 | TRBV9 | TGTGCCAGCAGCGCTCCTCAGGGAGCCGGGGACAATGAGCAGTTCTTC | CASSAPQGAGDNEQFF
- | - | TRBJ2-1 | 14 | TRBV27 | TGTGCCAGCAGTTTCTCGGGGACCTACAATGAGCAGTTCTTC | CASSFSGTYNEQFF
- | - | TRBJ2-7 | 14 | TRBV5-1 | TGCGCCAGCAGCCAGACGGGCGGCAACTACGAGCAGTACTTC | CASSQTGGNYEQYF
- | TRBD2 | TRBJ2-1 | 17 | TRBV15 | TGTGCCACCCGACCGGGGGGTTCGTCAGGCCTTTTCAATGAGCAGTTCTTC | CATRPGGSSGLFNEQFF
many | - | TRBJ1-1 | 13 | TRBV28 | TGTGCCAGCCTCGGGGGTCCGGAGACTGAAGCTTTCTTT | CASLGGPETEAFF
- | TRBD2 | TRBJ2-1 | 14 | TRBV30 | TGTGCCTGGAGTCTAGCGGGAGCTCGGGGTGAGCAGTTCTTC | CAWSLAGARGEQFF
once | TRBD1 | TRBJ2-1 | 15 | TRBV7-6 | TGTGCCAGCAGCTTATGGAGGACAGGGGAAGATGAGCAGTTCTTC | CASSLWRTGEDEQFF
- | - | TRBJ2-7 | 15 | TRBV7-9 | TGTGCCAGCAGCTTCGTCTCCGGCAGATCCTACGAGCAGTACTTC | CASSFVSGRSYEQYF
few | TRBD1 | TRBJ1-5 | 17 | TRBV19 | TGTGCCAGTAGTATAGACGCGACAGGGGTGGGCAATCAGCCCCAGCATTTT | CASSIDATGVGNQPQHF
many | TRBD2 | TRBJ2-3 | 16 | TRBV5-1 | TGCGCCAGCAGCTTAAGCGGGAGCGATATTACAGATACGCAGTATTTT | CASSLSGSDITDTQYF
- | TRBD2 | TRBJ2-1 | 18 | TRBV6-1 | TGTGCCAGCAGTGAAGTTGTTGCGGGAGGGCCCCAATACAATGAGCAGTTCTTC | CASSEVVAGGPQYNEQFF
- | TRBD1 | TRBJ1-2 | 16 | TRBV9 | TGTGCCAGCAGCGTAGCTACAGGACAGGGCGCCTATGGCTACACCTTC | CASSVATGQGAYGYTF
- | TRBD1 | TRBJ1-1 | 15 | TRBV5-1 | TGCGCCAGCAGCCACCAGGGGGCGCTGGACACTGAAGCTTTCTTT | CASSHQGALDTEAFF
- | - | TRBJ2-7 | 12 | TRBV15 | TGTGCCACCAGCAGAGCCGGGCTCGAGCAGTACTTC | CATSRAGLEQYF
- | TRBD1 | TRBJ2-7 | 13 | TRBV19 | TGTGCCAGTCGGGACAGGGGAGGGAGCGAGCAGTACTTC | CASRDRGGSEQYF
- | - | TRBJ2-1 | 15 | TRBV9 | TGTGCCAGCAGCCCAGCCCCACTAGGGAACAATGAGCAGTTCTTC | CASSPAPLGNNEQFF
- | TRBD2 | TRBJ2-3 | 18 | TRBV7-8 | TGTGCCAGCAGCTTAATAGTTAGACTAGCAGTAAGCCCAGATACGCAGTATTTT | CASSLIVRLAVSPDTQYF
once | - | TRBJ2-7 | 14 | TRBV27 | TGTGCCAGCAGTCGAGGAGGGAGCTCCTACGAGCAGTACTTC | CASSRGGSSYEQYF
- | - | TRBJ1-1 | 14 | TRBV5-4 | TGTGCCAGCAGCTACTCCAGGGGGAACACTGAAGCTTTCTTT | CASSYSRGNTEAFF
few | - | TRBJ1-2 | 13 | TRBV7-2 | TGTGCCAGCAGCCGAGACGGAGTCGGGGGCTACACCTTC | CASSRDGVGGYTF
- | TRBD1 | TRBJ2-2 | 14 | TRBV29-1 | TGCAGCGTTGGGGACAGCGCGAACACCGGGGAGCTGTTTTTT | CSVGDSANTGELFF
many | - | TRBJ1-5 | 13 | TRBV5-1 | TGCGCCAGCAGCTTGGATAGCAATCAGCCCCAGCATTTT | CASSLDSNQPQHF
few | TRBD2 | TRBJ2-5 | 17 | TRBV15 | TGTGCCACCAGCAGAGATAAGACTAGCGGGGCCCAAGAGACCCAGTACTTC | CATSRDKTSGAQETQYF
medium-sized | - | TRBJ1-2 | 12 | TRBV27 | TGTGCCAGCTCTACAGCTAACTATGGCTACACCTTC | CASSTANYGYTF
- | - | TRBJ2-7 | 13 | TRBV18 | TGTGCCAGCTCACCAGCCGGGAGCGACGAGCAGTACTTC | CASSPAGSDEQYF
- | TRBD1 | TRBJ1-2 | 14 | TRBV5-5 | TGTGCCAGCAGCTTCGGACAGGGGGCCAGTGGCTACACCTTC | CASSFGQGASGYTF
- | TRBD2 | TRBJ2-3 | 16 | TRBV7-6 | TGTGCCAGCAGCTTAGCTGCTAGCGGGATCACAGATACGCAGTATTTT | CASSLAASGITDTQYF
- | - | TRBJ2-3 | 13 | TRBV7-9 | TGTGCCAGCAGCTTGTTACACACAGATACGCAGTATTTT | CASSLLHTDTQYF
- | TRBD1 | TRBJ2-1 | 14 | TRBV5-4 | TGTGCCAGCAGCTTCCCGGGACAGGATCGTGAGCAGTTCTTC | CASSFPGQDREQFF
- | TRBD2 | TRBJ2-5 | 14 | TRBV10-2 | TGCGCCAGCAGTGAGTCGGGAAGGGAGGGGACCCAGTACTTC | CASSESGREGTQYF
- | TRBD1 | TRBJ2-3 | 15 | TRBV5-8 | TGTGCCAGCAGCTTGGACAGGGGAAGCACAGATACGCAGTATTTT | CASSLDRGSTDTQYF
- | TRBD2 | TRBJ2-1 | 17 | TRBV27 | TGTGCCAGCCGGGGTTTGGCGATAGCGGGAGGAGAGTATGAGCAGTTCTTC | CASRGLAIAGGEYEQFF
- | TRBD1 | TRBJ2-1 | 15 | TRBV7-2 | TGTGCCAGCAGCCGAGACGGACAGGGCTACAATGAGCAGTTCTTC | CASSRDGQGYNEQFF
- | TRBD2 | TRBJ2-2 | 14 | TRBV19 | TGTGCCAGTAGTATAGTAGCGGGAGCCGGGGAGCTGTTTTTT | CASSIVAGAGELFF